This T cell receptor (beta chain) was identified in a study of STAT5B mutations in CD4+ large granular lymphocyte leukemia. Study-level points and caveats: Patient CD4-sorted repertoires stayed more clonal than healthy ones after leukemic-clone removal.

V lost 8 bases and J lost 5, with 10 bases in between. Germline V gives CDR1 SQVTM, CDR2 ANQGSEA. CDR3 length equals 11 residues. Sequencing was at survey level. Using immunoSEQ multiplex PCR, the repertoire was profiled, and TCRdb retains in-frame clones only, with some absent. Here the sample spans approximately 40,000 clones, about 88% being singletons. As concerns this clone: The antigen is unknown.

The clonotype comes from a human donor in good health. Sequencing was carried out using CD4+ T cells from blood buffy coats. The rearrangement links TRBV29-1 to TRBJ2-4; D is ambiguous. The chain's CDR3 is CSTRTQNIQYF. In DNA, the CDR3 is TGCAGCACTCGGACCCAAAACATTCAGTACTTC.